The 7 T cell receptor beta chains below were found in one sample sequenced in a study of T cell clonotyping in hematopoietic cell transplantation. This table comes from immunoSEQ multiplex PCR, and its TCRdb copy is limited to in-frame clones, with some not included. The sample contains some 28,000 clones, less than 85% of which appear only once. As to time point: recipient sample about 28 days before transplant, after cytoreduction. Sample: peripheral blood mononuclear cells, taken before stem cell transplant. These receptors all stem from a man between 35 and 55 years old with acute myeloid leukemia. Some clones in this sample may be carry-over from other donors' samples.

In its sample, this clone was seen a few times. CDR3 in amino acids: CASTSHSPLHF. CDR3 sequence (DNA): TGTGCCAGCACCTCCCATTCACCCCTCCACTTT. V is TRBV28 and J is TRBJ1-6; D remains ambiguous. From germline, CDR1 is MDHEN and CDR2 SYDVKM. The CDR3 extends over 11 amino acids. The V end was cut by 7 bases, the J end by 8 bases, with 6 bases between.

The V call is TRBV27, the J call TRBJ2-3; a possible D gene is TRBD2 (6 bases). This CDR3 contains 15 residues. Germline values: CDR1 MNHEY, CDR2 SMNVEV (reference sequence). The CDR3 reads CTTTQDPAGPDTQYF. For the CDR3, the DNA is TGTACTACGACACAGGACCCGGCGGGACCAGATACGCAGTATTTT.

The sample holds a few counts of this clone. The V gene is TRBV27, the J gene TRBJ2-5; 10 bases align to TRBD2. The germline V gene has CDR1 MNHEY and CDR2 SMNVEV (reference sequence). This CDR3 has 15 amino acids. V was pared by 6 bases and J by 5 bases, with 9 bases of the junction left unmatched. CDR3 sequence: CASRFTGTSVETQYF. In DNA form, the CDR3 reads TGTGCCAGCAGATTTACCGGGACTAGCGTCGAGACCCAGTACTTC.

The gene calls are TRBV13 and TRBJ2-3; 13 bases map to TRBD2. With 5 bases clipped from V and 0 bases from J, the junction kept 11 bases outside the gene matches. Per the germline V gene, CDR1 is PRHDT and CDR2 is FYEKMQ (reference sequence). The CDR3 is made up of 19 amino acids. In DNA form, the CDR3 reads TGTGCCAGCAGCCCCAACCGACTAGCGGGAGGTTTTAGCACAGATACGCAGTATTTT. Protein product: CASSPNRLAGGFSTDTQYF.

The V gene is TRBV5-1, the J gene TRBJ2-3, with 7 bases fitting TRBD2. This CDR3 comprises 16 residues. From germline, CDR1 is SGHRS and CDR2 YFSETQ. V lost 0 bases to trimming and J lost 0 bases; unmatched junction nucleotides: 4. CDR3: CASSLGDYRSTDTQYF. CDR3 nucleotides: TGCGCCAGCAGCTTGGGGGACTACCGGAGCACAGATACGCAGTATTTT. The variable domain in full, completed from reference TRBV5-1 and TRBJ2-3, reads KAGVTQTPRYLIKTRGQQVTLSCSPISGHRSVSWYQQTPGQGLQFLFEYFSETQRNKGNFPGRFSGRQFSNSRSEMNVSTLELGDSALYLCASSLGDYRSTDTQYFGPGTRLTVL.

This clone occurred once. The CDR3: CASSSWGELLNEQFF. Here the CDR3 DNA reads TGTGCCAGCAGCTCATGGGGGGAGTTGTTAAATGAGCAGTTCTTC. The V and J genes are TRBV5-6 and TRBJ2-1; tentatively, D is TRBD2 (6 bases). V was pared by 3 bases and J by 7 bases, with 17 bases between. CDR3 length equals 15 residues. The V gene's germline CDR1 is SGHDT and CDR2 YYEEEE.

V gene TRBV5-1 combines with J gene TRBJ1-4; TRBD1 matches 8 bases. The V gene end was trimmed by 4 bases and the J gene end by 0 bases; junction bases not matched to a gene: 5. This CDR3 spans 16 amino acids. CDR1 and CDR2 from the germline V gene are SGHRS and YFSETQ. For the CDR3, the DNA is TGCGCCAGCAGCCTAGGGACAGGTGCAACTAATGAAAAACTGTTTTTT. Its protein is CASSLGTGATNEKLFF. The whole variable domain, remainder taken from reference TRBV5-1 and TRBJ1-4, is KAGVTQTPRYLIKTRGQQVTLSCSPISGHRSVSWYQQTPGQGLQFLFEYFSETQRNKGNFPGRFSGRQFSNSRSEMNVSTLELGDSALYLCASSLGTGATNEKLFFGSGTQLSVL.